The 9 T cell receptor beta chains below were found in one sample sequenced in a study of shared clonotypes between healthy human individuals. Measured with immunoSEQ multiplex PCR; TCRdb has only the in-frame clones, and not every one. The table records some 1,600,000 clones, 95% to 99% of them present only once. Input material: naive CD4+ T cells sorted from blood. Subset defined: CD45RA+ positively selected. The receptors were sampled from a man aged 30-40 years in good health.

The chain employs TRBV6-8 and TRBJ2-2, with D possibly matching TRBD2 (5 bases). CDR3 length: 14 residues. CDR1 is MNHGY, CDR2 SAAAGT, per germline. Between the trimmed V and J ends, which lost 2 bases and 6 bases, there was a span of 10 bases. The CDR3 is CASSYNWEPGELFF. The CDR3 coding sequence is TGTGCCAGCAGTTACAACTGGGAGCCCGGGGAGCTGTTTTTT.

Only one count was recorded for this clone. V gene TRBV11-2 combines with J gene TRBJ2-2; 7 nucleotides align to TRBD2. V was clipped by 7 bases and J by 0 bases; unmatched bases: 8. Per germline, CDR1 SGHAT and CDR2 FQNNGV. The CDR3 has 16 amino acids. CDR3 amino acids: CASIRAGEANTGELFF. The CDR3 DNA reads TGTGCCAGCATCCGGGCGGGAGAGGCGAACACCGGGGAGCTGTTTTTT.

The chain carries TRBV18 and TRBJ2-2; 8 bases map to TRBD2. There are 17 residues in the CDR3. Trimming cost V 6 bases and J 0 bases; bases outside gene matches: 9. From germline, CDR1 is KGHSH and CDR2 LQKENI. The CDR3 protein is CASSRREAGANTGELFF. CDR3 nucleotide sequence: TGTGCCAGCTCGCGGCGGGAGGCCGGAGCGAACACCGGGGAGCTGTTTTTT.

The V gene is TRBV28, the J gene TRBJ1-5; D ambiguous. The CDR3 is made up of 14 amino acids. In germline, CDR1 is MDHEN, CDR2 SYDVKM. V dropped 6 bases and J dropped 0 bases, with 9 bases sitting between them. The CDR3 here is CASREFYSNQPQHF. DNA for the CDR3: TGTGCCAGCAGAGAGTTCTATAGCAATCAGCCCCAGCATTTT.

The V gene is TRBV5-1, the J gene TRBJ1-3; D is unclear. V dropped 6 bases and J dropped 3 bases, with 19 bases sitting between them. The CDR3 covers 16 residues. Germline values: CDR1 SGHRS, CDR2 YFSETQ. This CDR3 reads CASTVGSLNSGNTIYF. CDR3 DNA sequence: TGCGCCAGCACGGTCGGCTCTCTGAATAGTGGAAACACCATATATTTT.

V and J are TRBV5-1 and TRBJ2-7; the D call may be TRBD1 or TRBD2 (5 bases each). Trimming shortened V by 4 bases and J by 0 bases, and 14 bases separated the two germline ends. Germline V gives CDR1 SGHRS, CDR2 YFSETQ. The CDR3 is made up of 15 amino acids. The CDR3 nucleotides are TGCGCCAGCAGCCCGGACGGGACCCTCTCCTACGAGCAGTACTTC. Its protein product is CASSPDGTLSYEQYF.

The chain combines TRBV7-9 with TRBJ2-3; TRBD2 agrees at 9 bases. Germline CDR1 SEHNR, CDR2 FQNEAQ (reference sequence). After removal of 0 bases from V and 4 bases from J, the junction contained 11 bases not matched to a gene. The CDR3 runs to 18 residues. The CDR3, as DNA: TGTGCCAGCAGCTTAGCGCTCTCTGGCGGGAGGGCCTCAGATACGCAGTATTTT. Residues: CASSLALSGGRASDTQYF.

The chain links TRBV4-3 to TRBJ2-5; 7 positions match TRBD1. CDR1 and CDR2 (germline): LGHNA, YSLEER. V shed 4 bases, J shed 4 bases, and the junction held 3 bases outside the gene matches. The CDR3 runs 13 residues. The CDR3 DNA sequence: TGCGCCAGCAGCCGAGACAGGGTAGAGACCCAGTACTTC. This sequence encodes CASSRDRVETQYF.

This clone occurred once. This sequence joins TRBV28 and TRBJ1-2, with 8 bases matching TRBD1. The CDR3 totals 13 residues. From germline, CDR1 is MDHEN and CDR2 SYDVKM. V was pared by 5 bases and J by 7 bases, with 6 bases of the junction left unmatched. The CDR3 DNA sequence: TGTGCCAGCAGTCGGACAGGGTTTCTTGGCTACACCTTC. Its protein is CASSRTGFLGYTF.